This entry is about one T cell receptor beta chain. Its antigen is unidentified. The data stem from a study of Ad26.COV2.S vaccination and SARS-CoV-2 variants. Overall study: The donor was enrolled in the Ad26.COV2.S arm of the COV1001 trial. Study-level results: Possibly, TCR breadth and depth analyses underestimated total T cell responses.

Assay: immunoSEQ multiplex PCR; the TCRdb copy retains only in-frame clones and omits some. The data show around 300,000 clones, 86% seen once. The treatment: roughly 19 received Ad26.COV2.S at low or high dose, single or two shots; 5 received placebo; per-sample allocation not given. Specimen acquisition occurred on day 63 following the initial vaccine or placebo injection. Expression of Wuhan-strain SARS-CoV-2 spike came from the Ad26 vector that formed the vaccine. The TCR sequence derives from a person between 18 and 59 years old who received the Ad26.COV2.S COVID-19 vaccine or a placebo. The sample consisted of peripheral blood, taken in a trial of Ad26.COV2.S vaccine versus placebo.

The CDR3 DNA follows: TGTGCCAGCAGTTACTGGCAGGGGGCGAAAGAGCAGTACTTC. It specifies CASSYWQGAKEQYF. This chain connects TRBV6-5 to TRBJ2-7; 8 bases are shared with TRBD1. This CDR3 contains 14 residues. Germline V CDR1 and CDR2: MNHEY, SVGAGI. V gave up 1 base and J gave up 7 bases; unmatched junction bases: 6.